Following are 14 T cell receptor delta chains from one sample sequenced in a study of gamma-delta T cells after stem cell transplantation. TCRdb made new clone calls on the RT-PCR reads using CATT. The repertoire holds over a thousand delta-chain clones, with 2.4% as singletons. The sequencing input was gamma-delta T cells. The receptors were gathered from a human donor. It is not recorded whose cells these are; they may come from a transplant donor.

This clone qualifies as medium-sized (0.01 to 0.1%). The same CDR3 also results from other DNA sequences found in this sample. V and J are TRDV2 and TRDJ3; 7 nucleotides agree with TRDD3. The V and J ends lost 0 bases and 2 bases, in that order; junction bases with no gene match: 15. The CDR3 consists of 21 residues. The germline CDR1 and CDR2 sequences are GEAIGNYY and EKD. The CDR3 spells CACDTTGTGDPNPWDTRQMFF. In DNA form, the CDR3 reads TGTGCCTGTGACACCACCGGTACTGGGGACCCAAACCCCTGGGACACCCGACAGATGTTTTTC.

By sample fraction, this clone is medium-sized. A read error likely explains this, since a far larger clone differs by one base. As DNA, the CDR3 is TGTGCCTGTGACCTCGTGGGTAGGCGGGGGAACGATAAACCCATCTTT. Translation gives CACDLVGRRGNDKPIF. The rearrangement joins TRDV2 to TRDJ1, with D possibly being TRDD3 (6 bases). There are 16 residues in the CDR3. Looked up from germline, CDR1 is GEAIGNYY and CDR2 is EKD.

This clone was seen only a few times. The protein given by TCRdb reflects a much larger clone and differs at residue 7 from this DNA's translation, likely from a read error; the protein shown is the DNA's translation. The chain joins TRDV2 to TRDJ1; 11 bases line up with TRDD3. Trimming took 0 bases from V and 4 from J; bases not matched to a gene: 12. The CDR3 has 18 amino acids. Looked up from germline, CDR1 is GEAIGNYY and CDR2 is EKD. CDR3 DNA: TGTGCCTGTGACACCGTGGAAATGGGGGATACGCATCACGATAAACTCATCTTT. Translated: CACDTVEMGDTHHDKLIF.

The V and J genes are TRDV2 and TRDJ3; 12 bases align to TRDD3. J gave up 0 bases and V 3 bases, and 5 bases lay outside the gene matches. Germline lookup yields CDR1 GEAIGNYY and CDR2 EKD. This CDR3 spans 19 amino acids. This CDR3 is CACDVLGDTSSWDTRQMFF. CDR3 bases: TGTGCCTGTGACGTACTGGGGGATACAAGCTCCTGGGACACCCGACAGATGTTTTTC.

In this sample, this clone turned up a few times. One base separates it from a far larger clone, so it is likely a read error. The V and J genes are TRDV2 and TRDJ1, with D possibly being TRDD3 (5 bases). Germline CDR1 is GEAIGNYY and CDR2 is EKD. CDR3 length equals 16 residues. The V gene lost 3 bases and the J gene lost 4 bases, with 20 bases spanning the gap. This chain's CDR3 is CACDLVGRQGNDKLIF. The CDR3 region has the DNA TGTGCCTGTGACCTCGTGGGTAGGCAGGGGAACGATAAACTCATCTTT.

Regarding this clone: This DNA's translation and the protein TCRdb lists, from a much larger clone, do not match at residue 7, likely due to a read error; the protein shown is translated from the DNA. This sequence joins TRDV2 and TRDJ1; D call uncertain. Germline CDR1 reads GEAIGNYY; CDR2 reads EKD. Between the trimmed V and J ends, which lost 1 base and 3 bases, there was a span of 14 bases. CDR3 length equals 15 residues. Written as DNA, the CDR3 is TGTGCCTGTGACACGGTAGAAGACTCCTCCGATAAACTCATCTTT. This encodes CACDTVEDSSDKLIF.

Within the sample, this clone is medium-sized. CDR3 sequence: CACDALLGDTRVELIF. CDR3 nucleotides: TGTGCCTGTGACGCCCTACTGGGGGATACGCGAGTGGAACTCATCTTT. V usage is TRDV2 and J usage is TRDJ1, with 13 positions matching TRDD3. Germline V CDR1 and CDR2: GEAIGNYY, EKD. V shed 3 bases, J shed 9 bases, and the junction held 12 bases outside the gene matches. The CDR3 loop spans 16 amino acids.

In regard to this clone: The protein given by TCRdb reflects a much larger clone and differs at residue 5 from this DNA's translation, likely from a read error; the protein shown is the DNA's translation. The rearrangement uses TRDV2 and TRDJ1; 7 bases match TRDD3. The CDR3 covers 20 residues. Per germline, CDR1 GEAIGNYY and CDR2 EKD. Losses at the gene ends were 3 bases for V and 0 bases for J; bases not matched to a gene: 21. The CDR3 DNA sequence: TGTGCCTGTGACGCGATTCGCCCGCCTGGTGGGGGACCTGACACCGATAAACTCATCTTT. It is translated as CACDAIRPPGGGPDTDKLIF.

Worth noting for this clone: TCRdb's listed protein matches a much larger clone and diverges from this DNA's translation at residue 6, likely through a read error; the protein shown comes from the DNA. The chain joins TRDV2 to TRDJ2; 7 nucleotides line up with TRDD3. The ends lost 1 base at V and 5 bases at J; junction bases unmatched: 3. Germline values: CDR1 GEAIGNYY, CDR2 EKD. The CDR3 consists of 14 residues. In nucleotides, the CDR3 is TGTGCCTGTGACACGCTGGGGGGAACAGCACAACTCTTCTTT. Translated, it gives CACDTLGGTAQLFF.

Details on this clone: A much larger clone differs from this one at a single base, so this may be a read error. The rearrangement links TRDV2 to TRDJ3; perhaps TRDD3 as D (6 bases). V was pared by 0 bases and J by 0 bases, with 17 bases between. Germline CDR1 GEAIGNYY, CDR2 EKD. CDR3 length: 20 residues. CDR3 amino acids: CACDTGLGNLRSWDTRQMFF. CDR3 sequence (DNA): TGTGCCTGTGACACCGGTCTGGGGAATTTGCGCTCCTGGGACACCCGACAGATGTTTTTC.

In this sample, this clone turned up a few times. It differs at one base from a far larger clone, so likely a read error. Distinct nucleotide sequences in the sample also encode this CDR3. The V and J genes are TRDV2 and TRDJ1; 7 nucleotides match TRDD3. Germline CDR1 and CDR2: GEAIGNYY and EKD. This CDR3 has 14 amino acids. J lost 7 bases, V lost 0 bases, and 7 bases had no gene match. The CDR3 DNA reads TGTGCCTGTGACACCGGTGGATACGGGGGTAAACTCATCTTT. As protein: CACDTGGYGGKLIF.

CDR3 sequence: CACDTGFRSTGGSPQEADKLIF. CDR3 bases: TGTGCCTGTGACACCGGATTCCGGAGTACTGGGGGATCACCCCAGGAGGCCGATAAACTCATCTTT. The chain has TRDV2 and TRDJ1; 10 bases are a match to TRDD3. V lost 0 bases, J lost 3 bases, and 24 bases stayed unmatched. This CDR3 has 22 residues. Looked up from germline, CDR1 is GEAIGNYY and CDR2 is EKD.

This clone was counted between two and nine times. The CDR3 nucleotides are TGTGCCTGTGACAGGGTGGGGGATACGGAGGCTAAACTCATCTTT. Translating it yields CACDRVGDTEAKLIF. The chain uses TRDV2 and TRDJ1, with TRDD3 identical over 11 bases. Trimming cost V 2 bases and J 7 bases; bases outside gene matches: 8. The CDR3 runs 15 residues. CDR1 and CDR2 (germline): GEAIGNYY, EKD.

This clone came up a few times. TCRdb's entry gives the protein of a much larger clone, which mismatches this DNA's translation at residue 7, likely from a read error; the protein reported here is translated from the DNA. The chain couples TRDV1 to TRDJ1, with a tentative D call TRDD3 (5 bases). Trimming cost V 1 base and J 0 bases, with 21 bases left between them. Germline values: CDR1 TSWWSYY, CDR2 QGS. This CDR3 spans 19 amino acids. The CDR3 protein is CALGEPCLHGIIYTDKLIF. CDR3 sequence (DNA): TGTGCTCTTGGGGAACCCTGCCTCCACGGGATCATATACACCGATAAACTCATCTTT.